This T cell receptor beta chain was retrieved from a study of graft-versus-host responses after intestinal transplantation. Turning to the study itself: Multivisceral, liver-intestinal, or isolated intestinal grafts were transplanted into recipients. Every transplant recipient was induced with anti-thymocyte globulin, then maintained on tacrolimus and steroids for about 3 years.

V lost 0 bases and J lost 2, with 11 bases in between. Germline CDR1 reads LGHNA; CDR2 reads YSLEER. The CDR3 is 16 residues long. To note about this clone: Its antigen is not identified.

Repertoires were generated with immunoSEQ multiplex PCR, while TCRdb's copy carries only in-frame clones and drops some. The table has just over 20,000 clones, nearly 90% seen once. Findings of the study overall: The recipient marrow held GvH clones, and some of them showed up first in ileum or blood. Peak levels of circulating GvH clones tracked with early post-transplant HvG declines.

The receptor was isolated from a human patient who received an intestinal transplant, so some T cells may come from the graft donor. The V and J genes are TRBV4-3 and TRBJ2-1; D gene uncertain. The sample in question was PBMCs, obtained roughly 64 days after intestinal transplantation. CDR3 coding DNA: TGCGCCAGCAGCCAAGATAACGGGCAGACCTACAATGAGCAGTTCTTC. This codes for CASSQDNGQTYNEQFF.